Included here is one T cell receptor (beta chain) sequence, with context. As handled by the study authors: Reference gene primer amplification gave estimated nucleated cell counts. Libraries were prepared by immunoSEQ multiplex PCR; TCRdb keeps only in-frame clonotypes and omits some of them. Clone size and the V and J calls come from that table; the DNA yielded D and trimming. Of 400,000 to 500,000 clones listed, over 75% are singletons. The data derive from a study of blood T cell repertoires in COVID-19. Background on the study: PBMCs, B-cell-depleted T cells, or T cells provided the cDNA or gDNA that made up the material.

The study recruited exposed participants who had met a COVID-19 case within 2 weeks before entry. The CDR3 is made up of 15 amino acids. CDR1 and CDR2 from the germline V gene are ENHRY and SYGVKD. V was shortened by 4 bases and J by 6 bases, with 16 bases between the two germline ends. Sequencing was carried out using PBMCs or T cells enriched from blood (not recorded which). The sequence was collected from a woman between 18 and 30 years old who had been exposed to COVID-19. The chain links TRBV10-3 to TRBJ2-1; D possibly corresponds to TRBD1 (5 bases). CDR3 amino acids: CAISATGHSGNEQFF. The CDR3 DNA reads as TGTGCCATCAGTGCTACAGGACACAGTGGCAATGAGCAGTTCTTC.